This T cell receptor beta chain was observed in a study of neurological immune-mediated disorders. This clonotype was counted many times. Sequencing of 15-18 subjects in each run yielded over 170 million TCR-beta sequences. TCRdb reprocessed the 5' RACE reads with MiXCR, giving one entry per CDR3 protein. In the table there are more than 15,000 distinct CDR3 sequences, about 15% of which are singletons. The CDR3 totals 16 residues. Germline-derived CDR1 and CDR2 are SGHTA and FQGNSA. V lost 1 base to trimming and J lost 5 bases, with 16 bases between them. The receptor was isolated from a man aged 55-75 years with HTLV-1-associated myelopathy (HAM/TSP). Material for sequencing was PBMCs. V usage is TRBV7-2 and J usage is TRBJ2-3; weak D call: TRBD2 (6 bases). For the CDR3, the DNA is TGTGCCAGCAGCTTAGTTGGAGCGGGCGCGGGAGATACGCAGTATTTT. Its protein product is CASSLVGAGAGDTQYF.